One sample yielded the 28 T cell receptor beta chains listed below, sequenced in a study of somatic mutations in cytotoxic T cells in rheumatoid arthritis. This table comes from immunoSEQ multiplex PCR, and its TCRdb copy is limited to in-frame clones, with some not included. The sample records some 17,000 clones, just under 80% being singletons. Specimen: CD8+ T cells sorted from blood. Receptor source: an adult with rheumatoid arthritis.

This clone was counted a few times. DNA for the CDR3: TGTGCCAGCAGCAAAGCTCTAGAGTCGTACGAGCAGTACTTC. Its protein product is CASSKALESYEQYF. The chain carries TRBV21-1 and TRBJ2-7; the table calls TRBD2, which could not be checked here. TRBV21-1 is described as a pseudogene. CDR3 length: 14 amino acids.

The CDR3 loop is CASSDLRGNTGELFF. In DNA, the CDR3 is TGTGCCAGCAGCGATTTACGGGGAAACACCGGGGAGCTGTTTTTT. The chain combines TRBV9 with TRBJ2-2, with D maybe TRBD2 (5 bases). This CDR3 comprises 15 residues. CDR1 is SGDLS and CDR2 is YYNGEE in the germline V gene. V was trimmed by 3 bases and J by 2 bases, leaving 11 bases between them.

The genes are TRBV9 and TRBJ2-3, with 7 bases aligning to TRBD1. The CDR3 runs 14 residues. Trimming at V came to 4 bases and at J to 2 bases, leaving 4 bases not matched to a gene. Per germline, CDR1 SGDLS and CDR2 YYNGEE. The CDR3 loop reads CASSSQGNTDTQYF. The CDR3 DNA reads as TGTGCCAGCAGCTCACAGGGGAACACAGATACGCAGTATTTT.

The J gene is TRBJ2-3, the V gene TRBV19; TRBD2 matches at 13 bases. The CDR3 totals 16 residues. In germline, CDR1 is LNHDA, CDR2 SQIVND (reference sequence). After removal of 5 bases from V and 4 bases from J, the junction contained 6 bases not matched to a gene. The chain's CDR3 is CASSDGLAGAADTQYF. CDR3 coding DNA: TGTGCCAGTAGTGACGGACTAGCGGGGGCGGCAGATACGCAGTATTTT.

The CDR3 spells CASSFIRQSSYEQYF. The CDR3 nucleotides are TGTGCCAGCAGTTTCATCAGACAATCCTCCTACGAGCAGTACTTC. V is TRBV27 and J is TRBJ2-7; D ambiguous. Per the germline V gene, CDR1 is MNHEY and CDR2 is SMNVEV (reference sequence). V was shortened by 3 bases and J by 0 bases, with 12 bases between the two germline ends. The CDR3 length is 15 residues.

This sequence joins TRBV6-5 and TRBJ1-3; no clear D. Germline V gene lookup returns CDR1 MNHEY and CDR2 SVGAGI. Trimming removed 5 bases at V and 1 base at J, with 3 bases between. This CDR3 region has 12 residues. In nucleotides, the CDR3 is TGTGCCAGCAGTCCTTCTGGAAACACCATATATTTT. Its translation is CASSPSGNTIYF.

The chain joins TRBV4-1 to TRBJ1-2, with D tentatively TRBD1 (5 bases). Trimming removed 4 bases from V and 7 bases from J, with 22 bases in between. CDR1 and CDR2 from the germline V gene are MGHRA and YSYEKL. This CDR3 spans 16 amino acids. CDR3 in DNA: TGCGCCAGCAGCCGCTCCCCGGGACCTTCCGGCTCTGGCTACACCTTC. Translation gives CASSRSPGPSGSGYTF.

The V gene is TRBV6-1, the J gene TRBJ2-5, with a tentative D call TRBD2 (5 bases). The CDR3 runs to 14 residues. Germline V gene sequence: CDR1 MNHNS, CDR2 SASEGT. The V and J ends lost 1 base and 5 bases respectively, with 11 bases between them. CDR3 region: CASSEEEVRETQYF. For the CDR3, the DNA is TGTGCCAGCAGTGAAGAGGAGGTGAGGGAGACCCAGTACTTC.

The chain uses TRBV6-5 and TRBJ1-1, with 8 bases fitting TRBD1. The CDR3 runs to 13 residues. Unmatched junction bases numbered 6, after V lost 6 bases and J lost 6 bases. Per the germline V gene, CDR1 is MNHEY and CDR2 is SVGAGI. The CDR3 is CASSLGTGSEAFF. The CDR3 DNA sequence: TGTGCCAGCAGCCTCGGGACAGGCTCTGAAGCTTTCTTT.

The chain links TRBV19 to TRBJ1-5; weak D call: TRBD1 (6 bases). Germline V gene data show CDR1 as LNHDA and CDR2 as SQIVND (reference sequence). With 3 bases removed from V and 1 base from J, the gap between germline ends came to 13 bases. CDR3 length: 16 amino acids. The CDR3 DNA sequence: TGTGCCAGTAGTATCCTGTCGACAGGAAGCAATCAGCCCCAGCATTTT. Translating gives CASSILSTGSNQPQHF.

The genes are TRBV7-2 and TRBJ1-1; D may be TRBD1 (6 bases). V lost 4 bases and J 5 bases, leaving 17 bases between the germline ends. The CDR3 totals 15 residues. CDR1 SGHTA and CDR2 FQGNSA come from the germline V gene. CDR3 nucleotide sequence: TGTGCCAGCAGCTGGTCCCTACAGGGAGGGACTGAAGCTTTCTTT. Amino acid sequence: CASSWSLQGGTEAFF.

This sequence joins TRBV4-1 and TRBJ2-7, with TRBD2 as a possible D gene (7 bases). The germline gives CDR1 MGHRA, CDR2 YSYEKL. This CDR3 region has 14 residues. The V gene lost 6 bases and the J gene lost 0 bases, with 12 bases spanning the gap. In DNA, the CDR3 is TGCGCCAGCAGTTCGGGGGGCGCCTCCTACGAGCAGTACTTC. Translating gives CASSSGGASYEQYF.

The chain has TRBV7-2 and TRBJ2-2; D is unclear. V lost 2 bases to trimming and J lost 4 bases, with 5 bases between them. Germline V gives CDR1 SGHTA, CDR2 FQGNSA. This CDR3 contains 13 residues. The chain's CDR3 is CASSLISTGELFF. DNA for the CDR3: TGTGCCAGCAGCTTAATATCCACCGGGGAGCTGTTTTTT.

The V gene is TRBV7-6, the J gene TRBJ1-4; TRBD1 agrees at 7 bases. The length of the CDR3 is 15 residues. Germline V gives CDR1 SGHVS, CDR2 FNYEAQ. The V and J ends lost 1 base and 6 bases, in that order; junction bases with no gene match: 5. Written as DNA, the CDR3 is TGTGCCAGCAGCTTAGAGGGGGACAGCCATGAAAAACTGTTTTTT. Its protein product is CASSLEGDSHEKLFF.

A few counts support this clone. V is TRBV6-6 and J is TRBJ1-4, with D unresolved. This CDR3 has 13 residues. CDR1 and CDR2 (germline): MNHNY, SVGAGI (reference sequence). Deletions cut 2 bases from V and 7 bases from J, with 8 bases between. The CDR3 reads CASSYVGFEKLFF. CDR3 nucleotide sequence: TGTGCCAGCAGTTACGTTGGTTTTGAAAAACTGTTTTTT.

The sample holds one count of this clone. J is TRBJ1-1 and V is TRBV7-9; possible D gene TRBD1, 6 bases. Trimming shortened V by 6 bases and J by 1 base, and 15 bases separated the two germline ends. In germline, CDR1 is SEHNR, CDR2 FQNEAQ (reference sequence). The CDR3 runs to 15 residues. CDR3 amino acids: CASRPNTGTNTEAFF. The CDR3 DNA reads TGTGCCAGCAGGCCGAATACAGGGACGAACACTGAAGCTTTCTTT.

The rearrangement uses TRBV11-2 and TRBJ2-2; D might be TRBD1 or TRBD2, each matching 6 bases. Per germline, CDR1 SGHAT and CDR2 FQNNGV. The CDR3 extends over 15 amino acids. Trimming left V 2 bases short and J 4 bases short, with 11 bases between. CDR3 sequence reads: CASSLKGGGTGELFF. The CDR3 bases are TGTGCCAGCAGCTTAAAAGGAGGGGGCACCGGGGAGCTGTTTTTT.

This clone has just a few counts. This chain connects TRBV5-4 to TRBJ1-1; unclear D gene. The germline V and J ends were trimmed by 4 bases and 0 bases, with 10 bases remaining between them. The germline V gene encodes CDR1 SGHNT and CDR2 YYREEE (reference sequence). The CDR3 contains 14 residues. CDR3: CASSMGPVNTEAFF. The CDR3 DNA follows: TGTGCCAGCAGCATGGGCCCCGTGAACACTGAAGCTTTCTTT.

The chain combines TRBV6-1 with TRBJ1-5, with 9 bases identical to TRBD1. The germline V gene has CDR1 MNHNS and CDR2 SASEGT. The CDR3 totals 15 residues. Trimming cost V 0 bases and J 6 bases; bases outside gene matches: 3. The CDR3 DNA sequence: TGTGCCAGCAGTGAAGCAGGGACAGGGAGTCAGCCCCAGCATTTT. Translating it yields CASSEAGTGSQPQHF.

The gene calls are TRBV5-4 and TRBJ2-4; 8 nucleotides align to TRBD2. The CDR3 sequence is 12 residues long. Per the germline V gene, CDR1 is SGHNT and CDR2 is YYREEE (reference sequence). With 5 bases clipped from V and 8 bases from J, the junction kept 3 bases outside the gene matches. CDR3: CASRSGGDIQYF. The CDR3 DNA follows: TGTGCCAGCAGGTCGGGGGGGGACATTCAGTACTTC. The variable domain in full, completed from reference TRBV5-4 and TRBJ2-4, reads ETGVTQSPTHLIKTRGQQVTLRCSSQSGHNTVSWYQQALGQGPQFIFQYYREEENGRGNFPPRFSGLQFPNYSSELNVNALELDDSALYLCASRSGGDIQYFGAGTRLSVL.

The CDR3 DNA reads as TGCGCCAGCAGCCAAGAGACCGATTTGTTGGGGGCCAACGTCCTGACTTTC. Amino acid sequence: CASSQETDLLGANVLTF. The chain employs TRBV4-1 and TRBJ2-6, with D uncertain. V lost 0 bases to trimming and J lost 4 bases, with 13 bases between them. Germline lookup yields CDR1 MGHRA and CDR2 YSYEKL. This CDR3 is built from 17 residues.

The chain employs TRBV19 and TRBJ1-2; possibly TRBD1 for D (5 bases). CDR3 length equals 16 residues. Trimming shortened V by 2 bases and J by 2 bases, and 15 bases separated the two germline ends. Germline V gene lookup returns CDR1 LNHDA and CDR2 SQIVND (reference sequence). CDR3 sequence: CASSISDSRLNYGYTF. CDR3 nucleotides: TGTGCCAGTAGTATATCCGACAGCCGGCTAAACTATGGCTACACCTTC. The entire variable domain, with the rest obtained from reference TRBV19 and TRBJ1-2, is as follows: DGGITQSPKYLFRKEGQNVTLSCEQNLNHDAMYWYRQDPGQGLRLIYYSQIVNDFQKGDIAEGYSVSREKKESFPLTVTSAQKNPTAFYLCASSISDSRLNYGYTFGSGTRLTVV.

This clone was found once. In DNA form, the CDR3 reads TGTGCCAGCAGGACGGACAGCCTTGGGTTTCATGGCTACACCTTC. Its translation is CASRTDSLGFHGYTF. J is TRBJ1-2 and V is TRBV6-1; tentatively, D is TRBD1 (6 bases). Germline assignment: CDR1 MNHNS and CDR2 SASEGT. V was cut by 6 bases and J by 6 bases, with 20 bases left in between. This CDR3 region has 15 residues.

The rearrangement uses TRBV7-6 and TRBJ2-1; TRBD2 matches at 11 bases. Germline V gene lookup returns CDR1 SGHVS and CDR2 FNYEAQ. The V and J ends lost 2 bases and 9 bases, in that order; junction bases with no gene match: 9. The CDR3 extends over 16 amino acids. The CDR3 loop reads CASSLNSGGAGTEQFF. Written as DNA, the CDR3 is TGTGCCAGCAGCTTAAATAGCGGGGGGGCGGGGACTGAGCAGTTCTTC.

The CDR3 here is CASSNRDRGIRASEAFF. The CDR3 DNA reads TGTGCCAGCAGTAACCGGGACAGGGGGATTAGAGCCTCTGAAGCTTTCTTT. The chain links TRBV2 to TRBJ1-1; 11 bases line up with TRBD1. The V gene's germline CDR1 is SNHLY and CDR2 FYNNEI. The CDR3 covers 17 residues. Trimming at V came to 5 bases and at J to 6 bases, leaving 14 bases not matched to a gene.

V and J are TRBV4-1 and TRBJ1-6; tentative D call: TRBD1 (5 bases). V lost 2 bases, J lost 8 bases, and 16 bases lay in between. Germline V CDR1 and CDR2: MGHRA, YSYEKL. CDR3 length: 16 amino acids. CDR3 region: CASSQPGRMTYSPLHF. The CDR3 nucleotides read TGCGCCAGCAGCCAACCGGGACGTATGACTTATTCACCCCTCCACTTT.

This rearrangement joins TRBV4-1 to TRBJ2-4; 12 bases are shared with TRBD2. The length of the CDR3 is 22 residues. Germline-derived CDR1 and CDR2 are MGHRA and YSYEKL. With 1 base clipped from V and 0 bases from J, the junction kept 16 bases outside the gene matches. The CDR3 protein is CASSQGKRRASGGELAKNIQYF. The DNA for the CDR3 is TGCGCCAGCAGCCAAGGTAAGCGCCGGGCTAGCGGGGGGGAGCTAGCCAAAAACATTCAGTACTTC.

The gene calls are TRBV7-8 and TRBJ1-4; D is uncertain. V was trimmed by 3 bases and J by 8 bases, leaving 13 bases between them. Germline assignment: CDR1 SGHVS and CDR2 FQNEAQ. The CDR3 spans 14 residues. CDR3 loop: CASSFPGIGEKLFF. CDR3 coding DNA: TGTGCCAGCAGCTTCCCGGGCATAGGGGAAAAACTGTTTTTT.